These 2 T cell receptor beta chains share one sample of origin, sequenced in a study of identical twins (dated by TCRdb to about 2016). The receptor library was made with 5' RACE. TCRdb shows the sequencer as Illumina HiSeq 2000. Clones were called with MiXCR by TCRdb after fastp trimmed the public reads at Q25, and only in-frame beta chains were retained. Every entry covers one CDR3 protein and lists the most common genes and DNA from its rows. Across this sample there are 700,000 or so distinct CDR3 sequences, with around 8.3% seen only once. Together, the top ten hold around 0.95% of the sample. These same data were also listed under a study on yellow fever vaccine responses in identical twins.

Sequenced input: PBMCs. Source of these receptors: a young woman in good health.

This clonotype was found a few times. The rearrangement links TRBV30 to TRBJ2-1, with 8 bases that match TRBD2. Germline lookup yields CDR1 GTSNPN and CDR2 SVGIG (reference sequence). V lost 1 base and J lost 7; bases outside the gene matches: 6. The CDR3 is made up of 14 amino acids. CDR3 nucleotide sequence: TGTGCCTGGAGTGCCGGGACTAGTGGTAATGAGCAGTTCTTC. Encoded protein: CAWSAGTSGNEQFF. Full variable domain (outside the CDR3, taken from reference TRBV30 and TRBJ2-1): SQTIHQWPATLVQPVGSPLSLECTVEGTSNPNLYWYRQAAGRGLQLLFYSVGIGQISSEVPQNLSASRPQDRQFILSSKKLLLSDSGFYLCAWSAGTSGNEQFFGPGTRLTVL.

The CDR3 DNA reads TGTGCCAGCAGCCGGGACAGGGAATCAGATACGCAGTATTTT. Amino acids: CASSRDRESDTQYF. V and J are TRBV7-8 and TRBJ2-3; TRBD1 matches 9 bases. CDR1 is SGHVS, CDR2 FQNEAQ, per germline. The CDR3 extends over 14 amino acids. J lost 4 bases, V lost 5 bases, and 4 bases had no gene match.